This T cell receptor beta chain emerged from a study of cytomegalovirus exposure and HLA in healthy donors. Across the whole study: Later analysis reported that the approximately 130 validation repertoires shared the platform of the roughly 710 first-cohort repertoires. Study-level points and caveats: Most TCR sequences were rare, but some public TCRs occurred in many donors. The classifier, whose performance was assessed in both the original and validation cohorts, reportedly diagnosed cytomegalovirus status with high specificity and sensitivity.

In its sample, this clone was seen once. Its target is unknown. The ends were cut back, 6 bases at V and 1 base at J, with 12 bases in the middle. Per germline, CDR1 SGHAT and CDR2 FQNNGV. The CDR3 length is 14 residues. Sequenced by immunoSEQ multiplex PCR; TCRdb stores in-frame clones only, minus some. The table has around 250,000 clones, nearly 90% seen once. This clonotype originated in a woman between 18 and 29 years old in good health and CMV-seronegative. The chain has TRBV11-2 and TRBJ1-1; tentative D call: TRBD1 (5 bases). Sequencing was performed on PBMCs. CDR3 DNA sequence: TGTGCCAGCAGTCAACTCAGGGAGAACACTGAAGCTTTCTTT. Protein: CASSQLRENTEAFF.